This T cell receptor (beta chain) comes out of a study of OX40 agonist ivuxolimab in advanced cancers. Notes on the study in general: It was not determined which antigens were specifically recognized by the peripheral T cells that had undergone clonal expansion. Among the least clonally expanded were partial responders at 0.1-3.0 mg/kg.

Germline assignment: CDR1 KGHSH and CDR2 LQKENI. The CDR3 runs 15 residues. V lost 3 bases and J lost 5, with 16 bases in between. The repertoire was sequenced with immunoSEQ multiplex PCR; TCRdb's copy has only in-frame clones and lacks some. The sample has about 96,000 clones, about 90% seen once. Notes on this clone: The antigen remains undetermined.

The chain links TRBV18 to TRBJ2-5; perhaps TRBD1 as D (6 bases). This sample comprised CD4+ or CD8+ T cells sorted from blood, obtained in a trial of the OX40 agonist ivuxolimab. The sequence came from an adult with an advanced solid tumor such as melanoma, head and neck, liver or kidney cancer. The CDR3, as DNA: TGTGCCAGCTCACCCCCCACAGGGAGACTGGAGACCCAGTACTTC. As protein: CASSPPTGRLETQYF.